This T cell receptor (beta chain) emerged from a study of blood T cells in healthy people across ages. V gave up 1 base and J gave up 5 bases, with 8 bases separating them. This CDR3 is built from 13 residues. Germline V gene data show CDR1 as LGHNA and CDR2 as YSLEER. With a J-beta primer mix and a sample-barcoded 5' primer, a second PCR ran 7 to 11 cycles. TCRdb re-called the 5' RACE reads through MiXCR, storing one row per CDR3 protein. The data contain roughly 800,000 distinct CDR3 sequences, under 40% of them seen just once; the ten biggest clones take up approximately 12%. The clonotype comes from a man aged 18 to 30 in good health. The V call is TRBV4-3, the J call TRBJ1-1; D unclear. Sequencing was carried out using blood. CDR3 loop: CASSQVQGTEAFF. CDR3 in DNA: TGCGCCAGCAGCCAAGTACAAGGGACTGAAGCTTTCTTT.